The sequence of this T cell receptor beta chain was determined in a study of CD8+ T cells in alopecia areata. Study summary: Twice daily, treated patients received 5 to 10 mg of oral tofacitinib. Severity in treated patients was scored by percentage of scalp area affected. Tofacitinib was given for 6 to 18 months, then stopped for 6 months. Whole-study findings and limits: Persistence in scalp and blood during tofacitinib was observed for many expanded lesional clones.

The sequencing template was cDNA reverse transcribed from extracted RNA. Generated by immunoSEQ multiplex PCR, the TCRdb table keeps only in-frame clones and is missing some. The data contain around 190,000 clones, around 65% of them singletons. Comments on this clone: Its antigen is not identified.

V lost 11 bases and J lost 1; bases outside the gene matches: 0. Germline V CDR1 and CDR2: SEHNR, FQNEAQ (reference sequence). The CDR3 totals 13 residues. Treatment denoted: oral pan-JAK inhibitor, 5-10 mg twice daily. Sequencing used CD4+ T cells sorted from blood, obtained at week 4, from a patient treated with tofacitinib. This chain uses TRBV7-9 with TRBJ2-1; TRBD2 matches at 12 bases. The sequence was obtained from a human donor with alopecia areata. As DNA, the CDR3 is TGTGCCGGACTAGCGGGGTCCTACAATGAGCAGTTCTTC. Its translation is CAGLAGSYNEQFF.